One and the same sample provided the 9 T cell receptor beta chains below, sequenced in a study of graft-versus-host responses after intestinal transplantation. Sequencing used immunoSEQ multiplex PCR; TCRdb keeps in-frame clones, though not all of them. The sample holds about 25,000 clones, about 94% seen once. The source was PBMCs, collected nearly 31 days after intestinal transplant. The receptors derive from a human patient who received an intestinal transplant, so some T cells may come from the graft donor.

The chain uses TRBV4-3 and TRBJ1-6; 7 bases are a match to TRBD1. Germline V gene sequence: CDR1 LGHNA, CDR2 YSLEER. The V gene end was trimmed by 0 bases and the J gene end by 8 bases; junction bases not matched to a gene: 10. This CDR3 spans 17 amino acids. This CDR3 reads CASSQDFDRAIYSPLHF. CDR3 bases: TGCGCCAGCAGCCAAGATTTCGACAGGGCGATTTATTCACCCCTCCACTTT.

V usage is TRBV15 and J usage is TRBJ2-6; 10 bases align to TRBD1. With 8 bases clipped from V and 0 bases from J, the junction kept 7 bases outside the gene matches. The CDR3 loop spans 17 amino acids. Germline-derived CDR1 and CDR2 are LNHNV and YYDKDF (reference sequence). The CDR3 DNA reads as TGTGCCACCGTGAGGGACAGGGGTGGCTCTGGGGCCAACGTCCTGACTTTC. The encoded protein is CATVRDRGGSGANVLTF.

The genes are TRBV28 and TRBJ1-4; 9 bases fit TRBD1. Looked up from germline, CDR1 is MDHEN and CDR2 is SYDVKM. CDR3 length: 14 residues. J lost 6 bases, V lost 6 bases, and 5 bases had no gene match. The CDR3 loop is CASRGTGRDEKLFF. The CDR3 region has the DNA TGTGCCAGCAGGGGGACAGGGAGGGATGAAAAACTGTTTTTT.

This rearrangement joins TRBV30 to TRBJ2-7; D is possibly TRBD2 (6 bases). V dropped 3 bases and J dropped 2 bases, with 11 bases sitting between them. The CDR3 has 13 residues. CDR1 and CDR2 from the germline V gene are GTSNPN and SVGIG (reference sequence). In DNA, the CDR3 is TGTGCCTGGAGCGCGGGGTCCACCTACGAGCAGTACTTC. Amino acid sequence: CAWSAGSTYEQYF.

The chain joins TRBV6-5 to TRBJ2-7; D uncertain. The CDR3 sequence is 14 residues long. V was cut by 2 bases and J by 0 bases, with 8 bases left in between. Germline CDR1 is MNHEY and CDR2 is SVGAGI. The CDR3 region is CASSYTPSSYEQYF. In nucleotides, the CDR3 is TGTGCCAGCAGTTACACCCCTAGCTCCTACGAGCAGTACTTC.

The V call is TRBV7-2, the J call TRBJ2-7; possibly TRBD1 for D (6 bases). Trimming took 4 bases from V and 4 from J, leaving 8 bases between them. The CDR3 totals 12 residues. Germline V gives CDR1 SGHTA, CDR2 FQGNSA. The CDR3 loop reads CASSWQGYEQYF. The CDR3 region has the DNA TGTGCCAGCAGCTGGCAGGGGTACGAGCAGTACTTC.

The gene calls are TRBV27 and TRBJ1-5; D gene uncertain. CDR1 and CDR2 from the germline V gene are MNHEY and SMNVEV (reference sequence). CDR3 length: 12 residues. The ends were cut back, 2 bases at V and 3 bases at J, with 2 bases in the middle. CDR3 DNA: TGTGCCAGCAGTTTACCCAATCAGCCCCAGCATTTT. Amino acid sequence: CASSLPNQPQHF.

V and J are TRBV27 and TRBJ2-2; 12 bases are a match to TRBD2. The CDR3 is 17 residues long. After removal of 0 bases from V and 4 bases from J, the junction contained 3 bases not matched to a gene. CDR1 and CDR2 (germline): MNHEY, SMNVEV (reference sequence). DNA for the CDR3: TGTGCCAGCAGTTTATCCGAGGGACTAGCGGGCACCGGGGAGCTGTTTTTT. It codes for CASSLSEGLAGTGELFF.

CDR3 amino acids: CSVGQGPGYTF. CDR3 coding DNA: TGCAGCGTTGGACAGGGCCCTGGCTACACCTTC. The rearrangement links TRBV29-1 to TRBJ1-2; TRBD1 matches at 7 bases. Trimming took 4 bases from V and 7 from J; bases not matched to a gene: 3. CDR3 length equals 11 residues. The germline V gene has CDR1 SQVTM and CDR2 ANQGSEA.